What follows describes a single TCR beta chain. This clone was picked up one time. The antigen it binds to is not known. Base-call qualities are not available, and no considerably larger clone is one nucleotide away. The germline V gene yields SGHTS for CDR1 and YDEGEE for CDR2. Trimming removed 3 bases from V and 2 bases from J; the gene matches leave 6 bases unexplained. The CDR3, cysteine through phenylalanine, is 15 amino acids long. Of all the DNA, just the CDR3 is kept, 45 bases in frame from base 1. The data belong to a study of brain metastases from non-small cell lung cancer (dated by TCRdb to between 2017 and 2020). Describing the broader study: The immune microenvironment of paired resected primary tumors and brain metastases from non-small-cell lung cancer patients was profiled.

Overall results and qualifications from the work: T-cell clones appeared expanded in around two thirds of brain metastases relative to the matched primary tumors. TCR repertoires were found to be largely shared between paired brain metastases and primary tumors, although sparse T-cell densities were observed in the brain metastases. Lower T-cell infiltration was exhibited by brain metastases compared with primary tumors (P < 0.001).

The cohort was made up of around 37 patients with surgically resected non-small-cell lung cancer, each of whom had both a primary tumor specimen and a brain metastasis specimen. Archival formalin-fixed, paraffin-embedded tissues were used as the tumor specimens. The receptor library was made with the immunoSEQ multiplex PCR assay. Sequencing of the T-cell receptor beta chain repertoire was carried out together with a 770-gene immune expression panel. TCRdb holds this immuneACCESS table with in-frame rearrangements only. Some clones are missing; in checked studies, unresolved V genes explain under half, and the rest has no known cause. Counted in this sample were over a thousand clones; around 87% of them appeared once. Around 6.5% of the sample is in the top ten clones.

The V and J segments used are TRBV5-8 and TRBJ1-1, and 8 junction bases match TRBD1. This receptor was identified in a donor aged 40 or over with non-small cell lung cancer. Sequencing was carried out using primary lung tumor tissue. This specimen's cell subset or site label, per the study, means: primary lung tumor paired with brain metastasis. Here is the DNA: TGTGCCAGCAGCTCTGGGACAGGAGATAACACTGAAGCTTTCTTT. It is translated as CASSSGTGDNTEAFF.